The rows below give T cell receptor beta chains drawn from one sample of a study of patients and donors after allogeneic stem cell transplantation. TCRdb ran MiXCR on the RT-PCR reads and lists one entry per CDR3 protein. The repertoire holds roughly 180,000 distinct CDR3 sequences, with around two fifths as singletons. Sequencing was done on a sample of blood, either unsorted or a sorted T cell fraction (not recorded which). These TCRs come from a human donor who was either an allogeneic HSCT recipient or a stem cell or donor lymphocyte infusion donor (not recorded which). It is not recorded whose cells these are; they may come from a transplant donor. Both conserved end residues are part of each CDR3. A D gene is named only where the DNA matches it firmly. The size field is filled for only some rows; it gives once, few, many or a size class.

clone_size cdr3_length d_call j_call v_call cdr3_nt cdr3_aa
. 14 . TRBJ1-5 TRBV6-5 TGTGCCAGCAGTTACTCGCGGCGAGATCAGCCCCAGCATTTT CASSYSRRDQPQHF
. 14 . TRBJ2-7 TRBV12-3/TRBV12-4 TGTGCCAGCAGTTTAAGGGGACGAGGACACGAGCAGTACTTC CASSLRGRGHEQYF
. 14 . TRBJ2-1 TRBV3-1 TGTGCCAGCAGCCAAGATCTAGACTACAATGAGCAGTTCTTC CASSQDLDYNEQFF
. 11 . TRBJ2-5 TRBV6-2/TRBV6-3 TGTGCCAGTCAACAAGGAGAGACCCAGTACTTC CASQQGETQYF
few 14 TRBD1 TRBJ1-1 TRBV6-5 TGTGCCAGCAGACCCGGGACAGCTAACACTGAAGCTTTCTTT CASRPGTANTEAFF
few 16 . TRBJ1-1 TRBV4-2 TGTGCCAGCAGTCCCACAGGGCCCCCCATGAACACTGAAGCTTTCTTT CASSPTGPPMNTEAFF
. 13 . TRBJ2-7 TRBV15 TGTGCCACCAGCAGAGGGGAGCCCTACGAGCAGTACTTC CATSRGEPYEQYF
. 14 . TRBJ2-4 TRBV7-2 TGTGCCAGCAGCTTAGGTACAGCCAAAAACATTCAGTACTTC CASSLGTAKNIQYF
. 13 . TRBJ1-1 TRBV30 TGTGCCTGGAGTGTACAATCAGGCACTGAAGCTTTCTTT CAWSVQSGTEAFF
few 12 . TRBJ2-7 TRBV12-3/TRBV12-4 TGTGCCAGCAGTCCAACAGGTTACGAGCAGTACTTC CASSPTGYEQYF
. 18 TRBD2 TRBJ2-1 TRBV4-3 TGCGCCAGCAGCCAAGATGACCCCCCGACTAGCGACTACAATGAGCAGTTCTTC CASSQDDPPTSDYNEQFF
. 13 TRBD1 TRBJ1-1 TRBV25-1 TGTGCCAGCACCCGAATCCCCCGGGACAGAGTCTTCTTT CASTRIPRDRVFF
few 14 TRBD1 TRBJ2-7 TRBV28 TGTGCCAGCAGTTCCAGGACAGGGTCATCCGAGCAGTACTTC CASSSRTGSSEQYF
. 14 TRBD1 TRBJ1-1 TRBV28 TGTGCCAGCAGCGATATCGGGACAGCCGTTGAAGCTTTCTTT CASSDIGTAVEAFF
few 15 TRBD2 TRBJ2-7 TRBV12-3/TRBV12-4 TGTGCCAGCAGTCGAGGCACTAGCGGCTCCTACGAGCAGTACTTC CASSRGTSGSYEQYF
few 12 . TRBJ1-1 TRBV29-1 TGCAGCGTTGAACCGGGGAACACTGAAGCTTTCTTT CSVEPGNTEAFF
. 13 . TRBJ1-6 TRBV3-1 TGTGCCAGCAGCCAAGCTCAGGATTCACCCCTCCACTTT CASSQAQDSPLHF
. 12 . TRBJ2-1 TRBV12-3/TRBV12-4 TGTGCCAGCAGCCTTCCGTGGGATGAGCAGTTCTTC CASSLPWDEQFF
. 15 . TRBJ2-1 TRBV11-2 TGTGCCAGCAGCTTAGGTGAGAGTTGGGTCAATGAGCAGTTCTTC CASSLGESWVNEQFF
. 16 TRBD2 TRBJ2-2 TRBV13 TGTGCCAGCAGCTTAGGGCTAGCGGGGAACACCGGGGAGCTGTTTTTT CASSLGLAGNTGELFF
. 17 . TRBJ1-1 TRBV12-3/TRBV12-4 TGTGCCAGCAGCCCAAGACATCGGGGACCCATGAACACTGAAGCTTTCTTT CASSPRHRGPMNTEAFF
medium-sized 13 . TRBJ1-6 TRBV4-3 TGCGCCAGCAGTAACTCCTATAATTCACCCCTCCACTTT CASSNSYNSPLHF
once 13 . TRBJ1-2 TRBV9 TGTGCCAGCAGCGTAGCTTCGGACTATGGCTACACCTTC CASSVASDYGYTF
. 15 . TRBJ2-1 TRBV7-9 TGTGCCAGCAGCCCAGACGGACAGCCATCCAATGAGCAGTTCTTC CASSPDGQPSNEQFF
few 13 . TRBJ2-2 TRBV7-9 TGTGCCAGCAGCTTATACGACACCGGGGAGCTGTTTTTT CASSLYDTGELFF
. 15 . TRBJ1-2 TRBV20-1 TGCAGTGCTGCTACCATCCTGCAACTATCGAGGGGCTACACCTTC CSAATILQLSRGYTF
. 13 . TRBJ1-1 TRBV7-9 TGTGCCAGCAGCCCTACAGGGTCCACTGAAGCTTTCTTT CASSPTGSTEAFF
few 13 TRBD1 TRBJ1-6 TRBV29-1 TGCAGCGTGGGAGGGACAGGGGAATCACCCCTCCACTTT CSVGGTGESPLHF
few 14 TRBD1 TRBJ1-1 TRBV4-3 TGCGCCAGCAGCCTCGACAGGGGGAGAGATGAAGCTTTCTTT CASSLDRGRDEAFF
. 17 . TRBJ2-2 TRBV4-3 TGCGCCAGCAGCCAAGTCGCGGCCCAATTAGGGACCGGGGAGCTGTTTTTT CASSQVAAQLGTGELFF
. 10 . TRBJ1-5 TRBV21-1 TGTGCCTCCCAGGGTCAGCCCCAGCATTTT CASQGQPQHF
. 14 TRBD1 TRBJ2-7 TRBV12-3/TRBV12-4 TGTGCCAGCAGGAAACAGGGGGGTTGGCACGAGCAGTACTTC CASRKQGGWHEQYF
few 14 . TRBJ1-5 TRBV24-1 TGTGCCACCAGTGACCATGACAGCAATCAGCCCCAGCATTTT CATSDHDSNQPQHF
. 16 . TRBJ2-1 TRBV5-8 TGTGCCAGCAGCTTGCGCGGGACAGAGGTCTACAATGAGCAGTTCTTC CASSLRGTEVYNEQFF
. 15 . TRBJ1-4 TRBV15 TGTGCCACCAGCACTAGTCCGGCAACTAATGAAAAACTGTTTTTT CATSTSPATNEKLFF
few 15 TRBD1 TRBJ1-3 TRBV12-3/TRBV12-4 TGTGCCAGCAGTCCTTTAGGGGGCCCTGGAAACACCATATATTTT CASSPLGGPGNTIYF
few 13 . TRBJ2-7 TRBV12-3/TRBV12-4 TGTGCCAGCAGTTTAGGGACAACCTACGAGCAGTACTTC CASSLGTTYEQYF
few 16 . TRBJ2-1 TRBV4-2 TGTGCCAGCAGCCAAGATCAAGGGGCAGCTAACAATGAGCAGTTCTTC CASSQDQGAANNEQFF
. 14 . TRBJ1-4 TRBV6-2/TRBV6-3 TGTGCCACCGGAAGAGACAGCCTTAATGAAAAACTGTTTTTT CATGRDSLNEKLFF
. 15 . TRBJ1-2 TRBV30 TGTGCCTGGAGTGAGATGGCCACAGCCCTTGGAGGCTACACCTTC CAWSEMATALGGYTF
. 15 . TRBJ1-1 TRBV7-9 TGTGCCAGCAGCTTGTATGGAAGGGAGGACACTGAAGCTTTCTTT CASSLYGREDTEAFF
few 15 . TRBJ1-6 TRBV6-5 TGTGCCAGCAGTTACGAGAGCTCCTATAATTCACCCCTCCACTTT CASSYESSYNSPLHF
few 14 TRBD1 TRBJ2-3 TRBV7-8 TGTGCCAGCAGCTTCGGACAGGGAATAGATACGCAGTATTTT CASSFGQGIDTQYF
few 15 . TRBJ1-2 TRBV6-1 TGTGCCAGCAGTGACCCCCCGACAGCTTATTATGGCTACACCTTC CASSDPPTAYYGYTF